Listed here are 29 T cell receptor beta chains from one sample, sequenced in a study of regulatory T cells in long-lasting Graves disease. The time point here: newly diagnosed GD, antithyroid drugs for less than 3 months. PBMC RNA served as the TCR library source. Researchers made TCR beta libraries by using iRepertoire HTBI primers and running Arm-PCR on CDR3 regions. TCRdb re-derived calls from the multiplex PCR reads in MiXCR, one entry per CDR3 protein. This table has some 370,000 distinct CDR3 sequences, about 10% appearing once. The sample also formed part of further work on T cells in Graves' hyperthyroidism and ophthalmopathy.

The sample here was peripheral blood mononuclear cells (PBMCs), taken at new diagnosis, from a patient treated with antithyroid drugs. The source is a woman between 18 and 29 years old with Graves disease.

The chain is built from TRBV5-1 and TRBJ1-1; D is possibly TRBD1 (6 bases). Trimming took off 4 bases at V and 0 bases at J, with 10 bases between the two ends. The CDR3 runs to 14 residues. Germline CDR1 SGHRS, CDR2 YFSETQ. The CDR3 here is CASSIPGVNTEAFF. The CDR3, as DNA: TGCGCCAGCAGCATACCAGGGGTGAACACTGAAGCTTTCTTT.

This clonotype appeared a single time. J is TRBJ1-1 and V is TRBV7-9, with D uncertain. The germline V and J ends were trimmed by 3 bases and 4 bases, with 12 bases remaining between them. The CDR3 has 14 amino acids. Germline V gene data show CDR1 as SEHNR and CDR2 as FQNEAQ (reference sequence). Here the CDR3 DNA reads TGTGCCAGCAGCTTTAAAGGGAATAGCACTGAAGCTTTCTTT. It is translated as CASSFKGNSTEAFF.

Remarks on this clonotype: A clone one base away is much larger, so this may be a read error. The CDR3 region is CASSPPSQEIQYF. The CDR3 DNA follows: TGTGCCAGCTCACCACCGTCGCAAGAGATCCAGTACTTC. V is TRBV18 and J is TRBJ2-5, with D unclear. CDR1 KGHSH and CDR2 LQKENI come from the germline V gene. This CDR3 contains 13 residues.

The chain's CDR3 is CSARGTGKTHEQYF. CDR3 bases: TGCAGTGCTAGAGGGACAGGGAAAACCCACGAGCAGTACTTC. The chain carries TRBV20-1 and TRBJ2-7, with 8 nucleotides matching TRBD1. Germline V CDR1 and CDR2: DFQATT, SNEGSKA (reference sequence). This CDR3 contains 14 residues. The trim removed 1 base at V and 5 bases at J, leaving 7 bases unmatched.

This clonotype was seen repeatedly, ten times or more. CDR3 region: CASSYGPGHDAYNEQFF. Written as DNA, the CDR3 is TGTGCCAGCAGTTACGGGCCCGGTCATGACGCCTACAATGAGCAGTTCTTC. This chain joins TRBV6-5 and TRBJ2-1; D ambiguous. CDR1 is MNHEY, CDR2 SVGAGI, per germline. CDR3 length: 17 amino acids. V dropped 2 bases and J dropped 2 bases, with 16 bases sitting between them.

Many counts were recorded for this clonotype. This chain connects TRBV7-2 to TRBJ1-2, with TRBD1 as a possible D gene (6 bases). Deletions cut 3 bases from V and 8 bases from J, with 13 bases between. CDR1 is SGHTA, CDR2 FQGNSA, per germline. The CDR3 is made up of 13 amino acids. The DNA for the CDR3 is TGTGCCAGCAGCTTCGGGCCTGGGGGCGGCTACACCTTC. This translates into CASSFGPGGGYTF.

This clonotype was recorded many times. The V gene is TRBV30, the J gene TRBJ2-1, with TRBD2 identical over 9 bases. Looked up from germline, CDR1 is GTSNPN and CDR2 is SVGIG (reference sequence). The trim removed 7 bases at V and 6 bases at J, leaving 10 bases unmatched. The CDR3 sequence is 14 residues long. The CDR3 here is CASSGHSGGNEQFF. DNA for the CDR3: TGTGCCTCTTCGGGGCATAGCGGGGGCAATGAGCAGTTCTTC.

At least ten counts were recorded for this clonotype. CDR3 in amino acids: CASSQSTGESYNEQFF. CDR3 in DNA: TGCGCCAGCAGCCAGTCAACAGGGGAAAGCTACAATGAGCAGTTCTTC. The chain has TRBV4-3 and TRBJ2-1; 7 nucleotides agree with TRBD1. Germline-derived CDR1 and CDR2 are LGHNA and YSLEER. Germline trimming cut 3 bases from V and 3 bases from J; bases unmatched to any gene: 8. The CDR3 runs to 16 residues.

The chain is built from TRBV20-1 and TRBJ2-5, with D tentatively TRBD1 (6 bases). Trimming left V 4 bases short and J 4 bases short, with 28 bases between. The CDR3 spans 18 residues. Germline assignment: CDR1 DFQATT and CDR2 SNEGSKA (reference sequence). CDR3 sequence: CSAIEIRWDTPEGETQYF. The CDR3 DNA reads as TGCAGTGCTATCGAGATTCGGTGGGACACCCCAGAAGGAGAGACCCAGTACTTC.

The V and J genes are TRBV13 and TRBJ1-2; 8 nucleotides agree with TRBD1. This CDR3 region has 17 residues. CDR1 PRHDT and CDR2 FYEKMQ come from the germline V gene (reference sequence). V lost 3 bases and J lost 0; bases outside the gene matches: 9. CDR3 amino acids: CASSLTTGDRTNYGYTF. The CDR3 DNA reads TGTGCCAGCAGCTTGACCACTGGGGACAGGACTAACTATGGCTACACCTTC.

The chain couples TRBV6-2 or TRBV6-3 to TRBJ2-2; D is possibly TRBD1 or TRBD2 (5 bases each). The V end lost 6 bases, the J end lost 4 bases, and 12 bases lay between the germline ends. CDR1 is MNHEY, CDR2 SVGEGT, per germline. CDR3 length: 14 residues. The CDR3 loop is CASSNRGGTGELFF. CDR3 nucleotide sequence: TGTGCCAGCAGCAATCGGGGCGGCACCGGGGAGCTGTTTTTT.

This clonotype was seen many times. The DNA of the CDR3 is TGTGCCAGCAGTGTTAAGGGTCCCGAGCAGTACTTC. Translation gives CASSVKGPEQYF. The V gene is TRBV28, the J gene TRBJ2-7; D gene unclear. The V end lost 5 bases, the J end lost 6 bases, and 11 bases lay between the germline ends. Germline CDR1 MDHEN, CDR2 SYDVKM. The CDR3 runs to 12 residues.

This clonotype has more than one count but fewer than ten. This chain joins TRBV9 and TRBJ2-1; weak D call: TRBD1 (6 bases). Per germline, CDR1 SGDLS and CDR2 YYNGEE. This CDR3 comprises 14 residues. V lost 0 bases, J lost 9 bases, and 13 bases lay in between. CDR3 protein: CASSVGQALVEQFF. CDR3 DNA sequence: TGTGCCAGCAGCGTAGGACAGGCCTTGGTTGAGCAGTTCTTC.

This clonotype was detected many times. The chain couples TRBV19 to TRBJ2-1; D is perhaps TRBD1 (6 bases). V was pared by 3 bases and J by 5 bases, with 14 bases between. Germline V lookup: CDR1 LNHDA, CDR2 SQIVND (reference sequence). CDR3 length: 15 residues. CDR3 sequence: CASSMGQGTNNEQFF. CDR3 nucleotide sequence: TGTGCCAGTAGTATGGGTCAGGGGACGAACAATGAGCAGTTCTTC.

This clonotype was seen repeatedly, ten times or more. This CDR3 reads CASLLSGLTFTPQHF. The CDR3, as DNA: TGTGCCAGCCTATTGTCGGGACTTACCTTCACGCCCCAGCATTTT. The gene calls are TRBV28 and TRBJ1-5; D might be TRBD1 (5 bases). This CDR3 contains 15 residues. CDR1 and CDR2 from the germline V gene are MDHEN and SYDVKM. Deletions cut 8 bases from V and 9 bases from J, with 23 bases between.

The chain joins TRBV6-5 to TRBJ1-2; D unclear. Trimming shortened V by 2 bases and J by 2 bases, and 6 bases separated the two germline ends. The CDR3 contains 13 residues. The germline CDR1 and CDR2 sequences are MNHEY and SVGAGI. CDR3 region: CASSYVINYGYTF. The CDR3 coding sequence is TGTGCCAGCAGTTACGTTATAAACTATGGCTACACCTTC.

This clonotype has a count of ten or more. V usage is TRBV11-2 and J usage is TRBJ1-1; D is uncertain. Germline CDR1 is SGHAT and CDR2 is FQNNGV. This CDR3 spans 15 amino acids. V lost 0 bases and J 1 base, leaving 9 bases between the germline ends. This CDR3 reads CASSLEAAWNTEAFF. Here the CDR3 DNA reads TGTGCCAGCAGCTTAGAGGCGGCGTGGAACACTGAAGCTTTCTTT.

The V gene is TRBV6-1, the J gene TRBJ1-2; 10 bases map to TRBD1. The germline gives CDR1 MNHNS, CDR2 SASEGT. The CDR3 is 13 amino acids. Trimming at V came to 6 bases and at J to 6 bases, leaving 4 bases not matched to a gene. The CDR3 coding sequence is TGTGCCAGCAGAGGGACAGGGGAGGATGGCTACACCTTC. This codes for CASRGTGEDGYTF.

About this clonotype: A read error is possible here, since a much larger clone lies one base away. The chain couples TRBV15 to TRBJ1-4; D remains unclear. The CDR3 totals 13 residues. V was cut by 1 base and J by 8 bases, with 8 bases left in between. Germline V gene data show CDR1 as LNHNV and CDR2 as YYDKDF (reference sequence). CDR3 bases: TGTGCCACCAGCAGAGCTCATTGGGAAAAACTGTTTTTT. Its protein product is CATSRAHWEKLFF.

The rearrangement joins TRBV9 to TRBJ2-1, with a weak D call TRBD1 (6 bases). Trimming pared 0 bases from V and 7 bases from J, leaving 17 bases between. Germline CDR1 reads SGDLS; CDR2 reads YYNGEE. The CDR3 length is 16 residues. The CDR3 DNA reads TGTGCCAGCAGCGTAGACAGGGCAGAGCGGATTAATGAGCAGTTCTTC. The encoded protein is CASSVDRAERINEQFF.

This clonotype was counted at least ten times. The chain links TRBV5-1 to TRBJ2-3; 7 bases map to TRBD1. The germline CDR1 and CDR2 sequences are SGHRS and YFSETQ. This CDR3 is built from 13 residues. V lost 2 bases and J lost 13; bases outside the gene matches: 10. In DNA, the CDR3 is TGCGCCAGCAGCTTCCCCGGGACAGTCATGGAGTATTTT. It encodes CASSFPGTVMEYF.

The genes are TRBV20-1 and TRBJ1-1; TRBD1 matches 8 bases. J lost 0 bases, V lost 3 bases, and 3 bases had no gene match. Germline values: CDR1 DFQATT, CDR2 SNEGSKA (reference sequence). The CDR3 is 14 residues long. The CDR3 sequence: CSARQGALNTEAFF. The CDR3 DNA reads TGCAGTGCTAGGCAGGGGGCCTTGAACACTGAAGCTTTCTTT.

The sample holds many counts of this clonotype. The V and J genes are TRBV7-2 and TRBJ2-5; 7 bases match TRBD1. Looked up from germline, CDR1 is SGHTA and CDR2 is FQGNSA. The CDR3 consists of 15 residues. The trim removed 6 bases at V and 1 base at J, leaving 8 bases unmatched. CDR3 in DNA: TGTGCCAGCAGTCGGGACAGTCCTTTCCAAGAGACCCAGTACTTC. Its translation is CASSRDSPFQETQYF.

This clonotype was seen repeatedly, ten times or more. The chain employs TRBV7-8 and TRBJ2-1; 8 bases match TRBD2. CDR3 length: 17 amino acids. Germline trimming cut 2 bases from V and 0 bases from J; bases unmatched to any gene: 6. From germline, CDR1 is SGHVS and CDR2 FQNEAQ. CDR3 loop: CASSLSQRGTSYNEQFF. CDR3 nucleotides: TGTGCCAGCAGCTTATCCCAGCGGGGGACCTCCTACAATGAGCAGTTCTTC. Using reference TRBV7-8 and TRBJ2-1 for the parts outside the CDR3, the full variable domain is GAGVSQSPRYKVAKRGQDVALRCDPISGHVSLFWYQQALGQGPEFLTYFQNEAQLDKSGLPSDRFFAERPEGSVSTLKIQRTQQEDSAVYLCASSLSQRGTSYNEQFFGPGTRLTVL.

V gene TRBV12-3 or TRBV12-4 combines with J gene TRBJ2-1, with D perhaps assigned TRBD1 or TRBD2 (5 bases each). The CDR3 loop spans 10 amino acids. V was clipped by 6 bases and J by 14 bases, with 11 bases between them. Here the CDR3 reads CASRRGREFF. CDR3 coding DNA: TGTGCCAGCAGACGGGGCAGGGAGTTCTTC.

This clonotype was seen at least ten times. The CDR3 nucleotides are TGCAGTGCTACCCACCCGGGACTTACAGTTGCAGATACGCAGTATTTT. This encodes CSATHPGLTVADTQYF. This rearrangement joins TRBV20-1 to TRBJ2-3; maybe TRBD2 (6 bases). This CDR3 has 16 residues. Germline-derived CDR1 and CDR2 are DFQATT and SNEGSKA (reference sequence). Between the trimmed V and J ends, which lost 4 bases and 4 bases, there was a span of 21 bases.

A few counts support this clonotype. Since no conserved phenylalanine or tryptophan closes the CDR3, a read error is the likely cause. The limits of the CDR3 on the DNA are not certain, so only TCRdb's listed CDR3 is given. The V call is TRBV28, the J call TRBJ2-7. Germline V gives CDR1 MDHEN, CDR2 SYDVKM. The CDR3 extends over 9 residues, inclusive of both ends. The CDR3 spells CASTEAHPI.

At least ten counts were recorded for this clonotype. The chain uses TRBV20-1 and TRBJ1-5; TRBD1 might be the D (5 bases). V lost 0 bases and J 7 bases, leaving 10 bases between the germline ends. The CDR3 consists of 13 residues. Germline CDR1 reads DFQATT; CDR2 reads SNEGSKA (reference sequence). The chain's CDR3 is CSAREWGNQPQHF. The CDR3 DNA follows: TGCAGTGCTAGAGAATGGGGGAACCAGCCCCAGCATTTT.

J is TRBJ2-5 and V is TRBV4-1; D gene ambiguous. Germline V gives CDR1 MGHRA, CDR2 YSYEKL. The CDR3 length is 15 residues. V lost 0 bases, J lost 5 bases, and 13 bases lay in between. For the CDR3, the DNA is TGCGCCAGCAGCCAAGATCCAGTGGCTCTGGAGACCCAGTACTTC. Protein: CASSQDPVALETQYF.